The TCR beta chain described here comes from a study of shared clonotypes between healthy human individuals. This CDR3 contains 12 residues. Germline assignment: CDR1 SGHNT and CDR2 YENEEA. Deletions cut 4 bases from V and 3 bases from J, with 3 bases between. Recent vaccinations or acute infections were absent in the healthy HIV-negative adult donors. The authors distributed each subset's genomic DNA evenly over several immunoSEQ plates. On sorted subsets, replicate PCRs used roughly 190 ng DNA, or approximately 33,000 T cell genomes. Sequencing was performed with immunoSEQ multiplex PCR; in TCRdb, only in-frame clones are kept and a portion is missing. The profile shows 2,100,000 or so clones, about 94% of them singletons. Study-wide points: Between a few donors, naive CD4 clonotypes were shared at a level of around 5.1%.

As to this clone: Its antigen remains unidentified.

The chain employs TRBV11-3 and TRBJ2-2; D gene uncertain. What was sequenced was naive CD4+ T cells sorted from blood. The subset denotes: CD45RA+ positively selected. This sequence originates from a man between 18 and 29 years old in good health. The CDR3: CASSSYTGELFF. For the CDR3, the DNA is TGTGCCAGCAGCTCTTACACCGGGGAGCTGTTTTTT.